This TCR beta chain comes out of a study of T cells in Graves' hyperthyroidism and ophthalmopathy. The CDR3 regions of TCR beta were amplified from RNA transcripts. TCR CDR3 regions were first amplified by RT-PCR with HTBI primers. TCRdb used MiXCR to reprocess the multiplex PCR reads, holding one entry per CDR3 protein. The table includes some 210,000 distinct CDR3 sequences, roughly 17% detected once. Trimming cost V 5 bases and J 4 bases, with 9 bases left between them. Germline CDR1 and CDR2: SGHAT and FQNNGV. This CDR3 is 12 amino acids long. In its sample, this clonotype was seen many times. The source of this sequence is a man aged 50 or older with Graves' hyperthyroidism. This chain connects TRBV11-2 to TRBJ2-7; D gene unclear. The sample comprised blood. CDR3 in amino acids: CASSHTVYEQYF. In DNA, the CDR3 is TGTGCCAGCAGCCACACAGTATACGAGCAGTACTTC.